These 9 T cell receptor beta chains share one sample of origin, sequenced in a study of blood T cell repertoires in COVID-19. Profiling relied on immunoSEQ multiplex PCR, and the TCRdb table lists in-frame clones only, not all of them. This table has around 140,000 clones, 87% appearing once. Sequencing was carried out using peripheral blood. The receptors were sampled from a woman between 45 and 65 years old with acute or convalescent COVID-19.

This chain uses TRBV7-2 with TRBJ2-2, with a weak D call TRBD2 (5 bases). The CDR3 sequence is 17 residues long. Deletions cut 2 bases from V and 4 bases from J, with 17 bases between. Germline values: CDR1 SGHTA, CDR2 FQGNSA. The CDR3 is CASSLYLALTLTGELFF. CDR3 in DNA: TGTGCCAGCAGCTTATATCTAGCCCTCACCCTCACCGGGGAGCTGTTTTTT. The full variable domain, with the rest looked up from reference TRBV7-2 and TRBJ2-2, is GAGVSQSPSNKVTEKGKDVELRCDPISGHTALYWYRQSLGQGLEFLIYFQGNSAPDKSGLPSDRFSAERTGGSVSTLTIQRTQQEDSAVYLCASSLYLALTLTGELFFGEGSRLTVL.

The V gene is TRBV30, the J gene TRBJ1-1; 8 nucleotides match TRBD1. CDR1 and CDR2 (germline): GTSNPN, SVGIG (reference sequence). The CDR3 length is 13 residues. Unmatched junction bases numbered 9, after V lost 4 bases and J lost 8 bases. The CDR3 DNA reads as TGTGCCTGGAAGGGAGGCGGACAGGGCGAAGCTTTCTTT. Translation: CAWKGGGQGEAFF.

The V and J genes are TRBV6-6 and TRBJ2-3; 9 bases agree with TRBD2. This CDR3 has 16 amino acids. Per the germline V gene, CDR1 is MNHNY and CDR2 is SVGAGI (reference sequence). J gave up 4 bases and V 0 bases, and 5 bases lay outside the gene matches. The CDR3: CASSYSRLAAADTQYF. The CDR3 DNA sequence: TGTGCCAGCAGTTACTCGAGACTAGCGGCCGCAGATACGCAGTATTTT.

This chain joins TRBV27 and TRBJ2-7; D perhaps matches TRBD2 (6 bases). CDR3 size: 13 residues. In germline, CDR1 is MNHEY, CDR2 SMNVEV (reference sequence). Trimming left V 7 bases short and J 2 bases short, with 12 bases between. CDR3 nucleotides: TGTGCCAGCATCGGGACTGCTACCTACGAGCAGTACTTC. Translation: CASIGTATYEQYF.

The chain combines TRBV19 with TRBJ1-2, with 10 bases aligning to TRBD1. The CDR3 is 15 amino acids. CDR1 is LNHDA, CDR2 SQIVND, per germline (reference sequence). Trimming at V came to 7 bases and at J to 1 base, leaving 6 bases not matched to a gene. The CDR3 DNA is TGTGCCAGTATCCTCCGGGACAGGGGTAACTATGGCTACACCTTC. It translates to CASILRDRGNYGYTF.

The rearrangement links TRBV7-3 to TRBJ2-3; D not resolved. The CDR3 covers 14 residues. Trimming pared 4 bases from V and 6 bases from J, leaving 14 bases between. Germline CDR1 reads SGHTA; CDR2 reads FQGTGA. The CDR3 sequence is CASSSLNPPDTQYF. The CDR3 bases are TGTGCCAGCAGCTCCCTAAACCCCCCCGATACGCAGTATTTT.

This chain connects TRBV5-8 to TRBJ1-4, with 9 bases fitting TRBD1. After removal of 9 bases from V and 0 bases from J, the junction contained 12 bases not matched to a gene. The CDR3 has 17 residues. The germline gives CDR1 SGHTS, CDR2 YDEGEE. CDR3 coding DNA: TGTGCCAACTCCGGACAGGGGAACTTGGCAACTAATGAAAAACTGTTTTTT. Translation gives CANSGQGNLATNEKLFF.

The V and J genes are TRBV19 and TRBJ2-1, with 8 positions matching TRBD1. Trimming cost V 3 bases and J 4 bases; bases outside gene matches: 11. Germline loops: CDR1 LNHDA, CDR2 SQIVND (reference sequence). There are 17 residues in the CDR3. The CDR3 sequence is CASSIQGATPTYNEQFF. In DNA, the CDR3 is TGTGCCAGTAGTATCCAGGGGGCGACGCCTACATACAATGAGCAGTTCTTC.

The genes are TRBV14 and TRBJ1-2; perhaps TRBD1 as D (6 bases). Germline CDR1 SGHDN, CDR2 FVKESK. Trimming cost V 2 bases and J 4 bases, with 14 bases left between them. CDR3 length: 15 amino acids. The CDR3 spells CASSQNQLQGYGYTF. The CDR3 nucleotides are TGTGCCAGCAGCCAAAACCAACTACAGGGCTATGGCTACACCTTC.